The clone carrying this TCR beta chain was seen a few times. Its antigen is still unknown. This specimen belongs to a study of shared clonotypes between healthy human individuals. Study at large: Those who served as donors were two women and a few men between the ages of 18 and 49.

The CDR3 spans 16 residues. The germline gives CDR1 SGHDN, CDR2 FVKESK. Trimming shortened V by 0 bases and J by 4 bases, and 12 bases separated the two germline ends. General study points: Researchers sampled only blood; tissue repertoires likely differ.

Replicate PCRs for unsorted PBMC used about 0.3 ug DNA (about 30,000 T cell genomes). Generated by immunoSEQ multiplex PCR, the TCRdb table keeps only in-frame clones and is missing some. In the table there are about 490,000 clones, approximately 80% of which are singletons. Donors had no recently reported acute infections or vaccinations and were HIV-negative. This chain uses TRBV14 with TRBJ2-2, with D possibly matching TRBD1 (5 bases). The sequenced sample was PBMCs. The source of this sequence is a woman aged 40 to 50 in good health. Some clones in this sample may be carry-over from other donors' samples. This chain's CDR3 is CASSQDPGYGTGELFF. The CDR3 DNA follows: TGTGCCAGCAGCCAAGACCCAGGGTACGGCACCGGGGAGCTGTTTTTT.